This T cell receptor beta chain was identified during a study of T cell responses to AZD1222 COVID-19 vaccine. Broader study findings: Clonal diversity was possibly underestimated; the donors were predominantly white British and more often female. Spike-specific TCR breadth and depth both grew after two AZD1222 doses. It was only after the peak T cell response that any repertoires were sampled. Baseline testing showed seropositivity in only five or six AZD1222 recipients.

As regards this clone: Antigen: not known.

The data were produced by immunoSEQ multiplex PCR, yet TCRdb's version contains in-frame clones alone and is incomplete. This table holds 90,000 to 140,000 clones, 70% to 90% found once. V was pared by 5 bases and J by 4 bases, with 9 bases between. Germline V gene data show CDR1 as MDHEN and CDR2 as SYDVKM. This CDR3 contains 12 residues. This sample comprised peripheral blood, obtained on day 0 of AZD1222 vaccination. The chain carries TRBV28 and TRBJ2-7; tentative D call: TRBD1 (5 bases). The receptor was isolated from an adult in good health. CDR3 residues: CASSKGWYEQYF. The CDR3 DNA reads TGTGCCAGCAGTAAGGGGTGGTACGAGCAGTACTTC.